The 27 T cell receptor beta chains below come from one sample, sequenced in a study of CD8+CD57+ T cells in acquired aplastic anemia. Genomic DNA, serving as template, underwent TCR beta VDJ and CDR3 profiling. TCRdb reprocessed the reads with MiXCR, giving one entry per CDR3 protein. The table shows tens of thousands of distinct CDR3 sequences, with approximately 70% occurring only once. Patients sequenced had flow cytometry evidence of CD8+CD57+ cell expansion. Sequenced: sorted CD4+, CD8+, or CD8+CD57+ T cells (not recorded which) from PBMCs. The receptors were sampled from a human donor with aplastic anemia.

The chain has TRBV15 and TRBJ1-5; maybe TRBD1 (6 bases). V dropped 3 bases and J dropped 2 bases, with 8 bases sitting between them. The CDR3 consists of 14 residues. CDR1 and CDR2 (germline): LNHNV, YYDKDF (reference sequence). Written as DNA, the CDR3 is TGTGCCACCAGCAGGGACAGCCGCAATCAGCCCCAGCATTTT. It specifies CATSRDSRNQPQHF. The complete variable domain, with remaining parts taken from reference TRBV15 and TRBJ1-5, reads DAMVIQNPRYQVTQFGKPVTLSCSQTLNHNVMYWYQQKSSQAPKLLFHYYDKDFNNEADTPDNFQSRRPNTSFCFLDIRSPGLGDTAMYLCATSRDSRNQPQHFGDGTRLSIL.

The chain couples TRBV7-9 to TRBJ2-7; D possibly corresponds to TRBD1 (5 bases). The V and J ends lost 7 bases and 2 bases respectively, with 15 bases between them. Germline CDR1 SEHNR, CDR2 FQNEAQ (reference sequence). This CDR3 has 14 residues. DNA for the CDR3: TGTGCCAGCACCCTACAGGAGTTAACCTACGAGCAGTACTTC. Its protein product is CASTLQELTYEQYF.

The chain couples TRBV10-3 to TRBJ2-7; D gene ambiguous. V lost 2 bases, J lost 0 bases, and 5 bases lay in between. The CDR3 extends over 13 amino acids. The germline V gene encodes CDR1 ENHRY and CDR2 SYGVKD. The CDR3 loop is CAISEEASYEQYF. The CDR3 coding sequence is TGTGCCATCAGTGAGGAGGCCTCCTACGAGCAGTACTTC.

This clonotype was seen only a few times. The CDR3 loop reads CASIGQGSSGGYTF. CDR3 DNA sequence: TGTGCCAGCATCGGACAGGGGAGTTCGGGTGGCTACACCTTC. The genes are TRBV2 and TRBJ1-2; 9 nucleotides agree with TRBD1. After removal of 7 bases from V and 7 bases from J, the junction contained 10 bases not matched to a gene. CDR3 size: 14 residues. Germline V gives CDR1 SNHLY, CDR2 FYNNEI.

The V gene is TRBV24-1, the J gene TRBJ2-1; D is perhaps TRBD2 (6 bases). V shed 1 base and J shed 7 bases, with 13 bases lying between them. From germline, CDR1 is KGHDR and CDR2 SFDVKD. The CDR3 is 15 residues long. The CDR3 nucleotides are TGTGCCACCAGTGATTTCACGGGAGAGAGGAATGAGCAGTTCTTC. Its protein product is CATSDFTGERNEQFF.

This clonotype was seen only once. This chain's CDR3 is CATSSGGGPYNEQFF. In DNA, the CDR3 is TGTGCCACCAGCTCGGGGGGAGGCCCCTACAATGAGCAGTTCTTC. The V and J genes are TRBV15 and TRBJ2-1; TRBD2 matches at 7 bases. The CDR3 spans 15 residues. Germline V lookup: CDR1 LNHNV, CDR2 YYDKDF (reference sequence). The V and J ends lost 5 bases and 2 bases, in that order; junction bases with no gene match: 6.

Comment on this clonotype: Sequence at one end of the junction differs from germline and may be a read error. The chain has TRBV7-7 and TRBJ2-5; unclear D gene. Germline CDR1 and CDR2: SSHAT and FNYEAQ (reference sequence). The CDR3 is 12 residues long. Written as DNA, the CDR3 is TGTGCTAGCAGCTTTCCTGGGGAGACCCAGTACTTC. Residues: CASSFPGETQYF.

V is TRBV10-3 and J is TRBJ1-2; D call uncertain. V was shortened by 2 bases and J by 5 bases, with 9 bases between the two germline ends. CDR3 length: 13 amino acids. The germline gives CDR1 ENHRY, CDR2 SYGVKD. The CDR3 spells CAISEGSGYGYTF. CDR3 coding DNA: TGTGCCATCAGTGAGGGCAGTGGGTATGGCTACACCTTC.

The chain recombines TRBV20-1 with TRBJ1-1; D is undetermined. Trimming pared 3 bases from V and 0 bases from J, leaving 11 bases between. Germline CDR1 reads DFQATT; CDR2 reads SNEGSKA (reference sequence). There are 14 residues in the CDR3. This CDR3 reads CSASVISLNTEAFF. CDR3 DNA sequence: TGCAGTGCTAGTGTGATCAGCCTGAACACTGAAGCTTTCTTT.

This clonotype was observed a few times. The CDR3 region is CASSIAVNYGYTF. DNA for the CDR3: TGTGCCAGTAGTATAGCGGTCAACTATGGCTACACCTTC. The rearrangement links TRBV19 to TRBJ1-2; D call uncertain. From germline, CDR1 is LNHDA and CDR2 SQIVND (reference sequence). This CDR3 spans 13 amino acids. The V and J ends lost 1 base and 2 bases respectively, with 5 bases between them.

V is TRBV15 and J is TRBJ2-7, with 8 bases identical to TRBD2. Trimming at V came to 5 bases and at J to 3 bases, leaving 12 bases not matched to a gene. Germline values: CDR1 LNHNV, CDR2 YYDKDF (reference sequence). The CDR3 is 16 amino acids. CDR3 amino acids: CATSESGGSGGYEQYF. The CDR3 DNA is TGTGCCACCAGCGAGAGCGGGGGCTCGGGGGGCTACGAGCAGTACTTC.

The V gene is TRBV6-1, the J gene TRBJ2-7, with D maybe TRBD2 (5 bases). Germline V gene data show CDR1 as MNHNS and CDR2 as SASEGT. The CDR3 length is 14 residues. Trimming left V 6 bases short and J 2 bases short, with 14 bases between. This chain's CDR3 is CASSTDWETYEQYF. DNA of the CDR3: TGTGCCAGCAGCACGGACTGGGAAACCTACGAGCAGTACTTC.

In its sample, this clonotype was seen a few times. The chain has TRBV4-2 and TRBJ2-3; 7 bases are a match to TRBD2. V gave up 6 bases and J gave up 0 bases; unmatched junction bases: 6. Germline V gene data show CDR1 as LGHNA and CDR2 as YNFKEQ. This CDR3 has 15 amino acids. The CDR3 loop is CASSPGEGSTDTQYF. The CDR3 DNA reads TGTGCCAGCAGTCCGGGGGAGGGAAGCACAGATACGCAGTATTTT.

The CDR3 reads CASSLAGVAGGLPYEQYF. The CDR3 DNA reads TGTGCCAGCAGCTTAGCTGGCGTAGCGGGAGGACTACCCTACGAGCAGTACTTC. The chain employs TRBV11-1 and TRBJ2-7; 10 positions agree with TRBD2. V was clipped by 0 bases and J by 2 bases; unmatched bases: 10. The CDR3 is 18 amino acids. Germline V CDR1 and CDR2: SGHAT, FQDESV (reference sequence).

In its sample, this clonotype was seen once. CDR3 residues: CSVQGLGEQYF. DNA for the CDR3: TGCAGCGTTCAGGGCCTAGGGGAGCAGTACTTC. The rearrangement uses TRBV29-1 and TRBJ2-7, with D possibly being TRBD1 (5 bases). CDR3 length: 11 residues. Per germline, CDR1 SQVTM and CDR2 ANQGSEA. The germline V and J ends were trimmed by 5 bases and 7 bases, with 12 bases remaining between them.

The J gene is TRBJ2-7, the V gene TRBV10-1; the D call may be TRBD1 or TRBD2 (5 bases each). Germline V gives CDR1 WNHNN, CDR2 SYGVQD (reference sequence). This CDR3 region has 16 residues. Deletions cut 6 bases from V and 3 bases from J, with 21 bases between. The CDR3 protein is CASRTIGTLGIYEQYF. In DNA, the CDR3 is TGCGCCAGCAGAACGATAGGGACCCTGGGAATCTACGAGCAGTACTTC.

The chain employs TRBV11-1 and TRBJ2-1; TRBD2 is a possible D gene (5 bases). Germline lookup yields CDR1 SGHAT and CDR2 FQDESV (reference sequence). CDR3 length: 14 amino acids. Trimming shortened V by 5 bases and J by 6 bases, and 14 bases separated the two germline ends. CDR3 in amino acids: CASSLTREANEQFF. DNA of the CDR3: TGTGCCAGCAGCCTCACTCGGGAAGCCAATGAGCAGTTCTTC.

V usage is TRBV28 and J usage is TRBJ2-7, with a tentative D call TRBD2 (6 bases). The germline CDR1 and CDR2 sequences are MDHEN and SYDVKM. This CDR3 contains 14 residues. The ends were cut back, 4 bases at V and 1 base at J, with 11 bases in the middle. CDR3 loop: CASSSGGTSYEQYF. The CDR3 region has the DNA TGTGCCAGCAGTTCCGGGGGAACTTCCTACGAGCAGTACTTC.

The CDR3 loop is CASSDARSNTEAFF. The CDR3 DNA follows: TGTGCCAGCAGTGACGCACGGTCCAACACTGAAGCTTTCTTT. The chain has TRBV2 and TRBJ1-1; no clear D. Germline V gene data show CDR1 as SNHLY and CDR2 as FYNNEI. The CDR3 covers 14 residues. Trimming shortened V by 3 bases and J by 2 bases, and 10 bases separated the two germline ends.

The CDR3 bases are TGTGCCAGTCTCGAGGTTGGGAACACCGGGGAGCTGTTTTTT. As protein: CASLEVGNTGELFF. This chain connects TRBV2 to TRBJ2-2, with D unresolved. The CDR3 has 14 residues. Germline assignment: CDR1 SNHLY and CDR2 FYNNEI. Trimming pared 9 bases from V and 1 base from J, leaving 12 bases between.

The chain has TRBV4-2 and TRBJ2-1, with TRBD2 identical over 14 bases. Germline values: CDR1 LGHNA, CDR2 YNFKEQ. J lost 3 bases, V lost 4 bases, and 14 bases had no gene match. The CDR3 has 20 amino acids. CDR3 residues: CASSLNTGLAGEKGYNEQFF. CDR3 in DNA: TGTGCCAGCAGCCTGAATACGGGACTAGCGGGAGAAAAGGGCTACAATGAGCAGTTCTTC.

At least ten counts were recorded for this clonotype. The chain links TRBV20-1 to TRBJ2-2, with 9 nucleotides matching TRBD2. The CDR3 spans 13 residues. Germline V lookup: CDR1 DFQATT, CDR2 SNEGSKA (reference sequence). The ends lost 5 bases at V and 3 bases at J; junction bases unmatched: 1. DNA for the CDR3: TGCAGTGCTTTAGCGGGAGACACCGGGGAGCTGTTTTTT. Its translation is CSALAGDTGELFF.

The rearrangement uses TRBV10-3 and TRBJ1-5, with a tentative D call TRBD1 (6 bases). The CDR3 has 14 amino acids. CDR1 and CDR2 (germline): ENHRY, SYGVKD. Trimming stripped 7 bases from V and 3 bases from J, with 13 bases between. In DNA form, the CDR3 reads TGTGCCATCAAGGGGGGGGACCCCAATCAGCCCCAGCATTTT. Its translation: CAIKGGDPNQPQHF.

CDR3 region: CASSPRTLLNTEAFF. Here the CDR3 DNA reads TGTGCCAGCAGTCCCAGGACACTGCTGAACACTGAAGCTTTCTTT. The chain is built from TRBV25-1 and TRBJ1-1, with D maybe TRBD1 (5 bases). V was pared by 5 bases and J by 0 bases, with 13 bases between. Germline loops: CDR1 MGHDK, CDR2 SYGVNS. The CDR3 has 15 residues.

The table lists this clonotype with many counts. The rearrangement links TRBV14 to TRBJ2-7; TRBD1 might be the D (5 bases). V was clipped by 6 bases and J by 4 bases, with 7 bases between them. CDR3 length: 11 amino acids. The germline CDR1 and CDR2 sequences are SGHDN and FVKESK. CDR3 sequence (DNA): TGTGCCAGCAGTCAGGGATACGAGCAGTACTTC. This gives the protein CASSQGYEQYF.

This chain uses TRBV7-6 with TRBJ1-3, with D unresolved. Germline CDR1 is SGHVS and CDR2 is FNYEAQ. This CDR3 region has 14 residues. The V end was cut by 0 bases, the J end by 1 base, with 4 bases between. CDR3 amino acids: CASSLARSGNTIYF. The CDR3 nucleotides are TGTGCCAGCAGCTTAGCCAGGTCTGGAAACACCATATATTTT.

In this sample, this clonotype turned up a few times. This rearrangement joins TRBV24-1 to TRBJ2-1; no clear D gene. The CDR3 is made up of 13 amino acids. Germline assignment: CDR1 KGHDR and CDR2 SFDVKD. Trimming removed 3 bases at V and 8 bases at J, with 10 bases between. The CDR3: CATSDAPGHEQFF. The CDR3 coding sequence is TGTGCCACCAGTGATGCCCCGGGTCATGAGCAGTTCTTC.